This T cell receptor beta chain emerged from a study of shared clonotypes between healthy human individuals. J lost 0 bases, V lost 1 base, and 6 bases had no gene match. Germline-derived CDR1 and CDR2 are SGDLS and YYNGEE. The CDR3 is 17 residues long. Donors were Caucasian adults residing in Nashville, Tennessee, USA. The investigators split CD4+ cells into a CD45RA+ naive subset and a CD45RA-negative memory subset. Assay runs were performed at deep level. Only in-frame clones appear in the TCRdb table, and some are missing; sequencing was by immunoSEQ multiplex PCR. The sample lists fewer than 2.5 million clones, approximately 93% occurring once.

Specimen: naive CD4+ T cells from PBMCs. This sample's subset: CD45RA+ positively selected. The chain combines TRBV9 with TRBJ2-2, with 7 bases lining up with TRBD1. This TCR was sampled from a man aged 18 to 35 in good health. Some clones in this sample may be carry-over from other donors' samples. The CDR3 nucleotides read TGTGCCAGCAGCGTACTAGGGGGCAGAACGAACACCGGGGAGCTGTTTTTT. Protein: CASSVLGGRTNTGELFF.